This TCR beta chain came from a study of a mutant IDH1 vaccine in newly diagnosed glioma. Turning to this clone: Antigen unknown.

Sequencing used immunoSEQ multiplex PCR; TCRdb keeps in-frame clones, though not all of them. The sample has 70,000 to 95,000 clones; approximately 85% are singletons. Stated time point: week 23, last vaccination. Alongside topical imiquimod, each dose of vaccine comprised 300 ug of mutant IDH1 20-mer peptide. The CDR3 length is 14 residues. V gave up 6 bases and J gave up 8 bases; unmatched junction bases: 5. Germline-derived CDR1 and CDR2 are SNHLY and FYNNEI. This material consisted of PBMCs, taken from a glioma patient whose treatment included an IDH1 peptide vaccine. The sequence derives from a woman in her 50s with glioma. The chain uses TRBV2 and TRBJ1-6; TRBD1 matches at 9 bases. The CDR3 DNA follows: TGTGCCAGCAGGACCGACAGGGGGTATTCACCCCTCCACTTT. Translated, it gives CASRTDRGYSPLHF.